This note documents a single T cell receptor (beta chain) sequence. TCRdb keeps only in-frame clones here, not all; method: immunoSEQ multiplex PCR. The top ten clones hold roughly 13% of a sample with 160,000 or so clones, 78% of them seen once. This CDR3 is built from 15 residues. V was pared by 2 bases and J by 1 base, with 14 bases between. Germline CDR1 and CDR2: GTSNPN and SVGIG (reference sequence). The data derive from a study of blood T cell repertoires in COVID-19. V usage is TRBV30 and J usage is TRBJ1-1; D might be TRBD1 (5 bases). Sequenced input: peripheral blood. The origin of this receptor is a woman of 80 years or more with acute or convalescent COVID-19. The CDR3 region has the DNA TGTGCCTGGAGTCCCCCTCGGGGGGAGAACACTGAAGCTTTCTTT. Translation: CAWSPPRGENTEAFF.